A selection of T cell receptor beta chains follows, all from one sample in a study of cytomegalovirus exposure and HLA in healthy donors. Generated by immunoSEQ multiplex PCR, the TCRdb table keeps only in-frame clones and is missing some. The sample data list around 70,000 clones. Material: PBMCs. These receptor sequences come from a boy between 10 and 17 years old in good health and CMV-seronegative. CDR3s include the opening cysteine and the closing phenylalanine or tryptophan. Fields, in order: J gene, D gene, V gene, CDR3 DNA, CDR3 protein. A D gene is named only where the DNA matches it firmly.

>TRBJ1-2|TRBD1|TRBV18
TGTGCCAGCTCACCACTGGACAGGTTGTCGAACTATGGCTACACCTTC
CASSPLDRLSNYGYTF
>TRBJ2-1|.|TRBV11-3
TGTGCCAGCGGGGAGCCCCCCTACAATGAGCAGTTCTTC
CASGEPPYNEQFF
>TRBJ1-2|.|TRBV30
TGTGCCTGGAGTTTAACAGTATATGGCTACACCTTC
CAWSLTVYGYTF
>TRBJ1-1|.|TRBV19
TGTGCCAGTCGCCAGCAGGGGTTGGACACTGAAGCTTTCTTT
CASRQQGLDTEAFF
>TRBJ1-3|TRBD1|TRBV6-1
TGTGCCAGCAGTGAAGCCGGGACAGTAAACACCATATATTTT
CASSEAGTVNTIYF
>TRBJ2-1|.|TRBV6-6
TGTGCCACCCAACCCCTGGGGCCCGTGAACAATGAGCAGTTCTTC
CATQPLGPVNNEQFF
>TRBJ2-1|TRBD2|TRBV4-3
TGCGCCAGCAGCCAAGATGTGGCTAGCGGATACTCCGACAATGAGCAGTTCTTC
CASSQDVASGYSDNEQFF
>TRBJ2-2|TRBD2|TRBV5-4
TGTGCCAGCAGCTTGGCCGGGGGGGCGAACACCGGGGAGCTGTTTTTT
CASSLAGGANTGELFF
>TRBJ2-7|TRBD1|TRBV27
TGTGCCAGCACCCCCCTGACAGGGCTGGGCGAGCAGTACTTC
CASTPLTGLGEQYF
>TRBJ1-1|.|TRBV4-1
TGCGCCAGCAGCCAAGCGGGAGGGTTAACTGAAGCTTTCTTT
CASSQAGGLTEAFF
>TRBJ1-2|.|TRBV5-4
TGTGCCAGCAGCTTGGGTCTCGAGGGCAAAGATGGCTACACCTTC
CASSLGLEGKDGYTF
>TRBJ1-1|.|TRBV9
TGTGCCAGCAGCGTAGGAGGTACCACTGAAGCTTTCTTT
CASSVGGTTEAFF
>TRBJ1-4|.|TRBV18
TGTGCCAGCTCACGTGACAGGAAAGAAAAACTGTTTTTT
CASSRDRKEKLFF
>TRBJ1-2|TRBD1|TRBV30
TGTGCCTGGAGTACTCCAGGTGCAGGGGGTCAGAATGGCTACACCTTC
CAWSTPGAGGQNGYTF
>TRBJ1-1|TRBD1|TRBV5-1
TGCGCCAGCAGCTCCCTCGGACAGGGGGCCGATGAAGCTTTCTTT
CASSSLGQGADEAFF
>TRBJ2-3|TRBD2|TRBV4-3
TGCGCCAGCAGCCAAGTCCAGACTAGCACGCAGTATTTT
CASSQVQTSTQYF
>TRBJ1-2|.|TRBV6-5
TGTGCCAGCAGTTACAGGGGAACCGATGGCTACACCTTC
CASSYRGTDGYTF
>TRBJ2-7|.|TRBV4-3
TGCGCCAGCAGCCAAGATAACCAGGTTTCTTACGAGCAGTACTTC
CASSQDNQVSYEQYF
>TRBJ1-2|.|TRBV19
TGTGCCAGTAGTATAATTCTTGTGGCAGGGAACATTAACTATGGCTACACCTTC
CASSIILVAGNINYGYTF
>TRBJ2-6|TRBD2|TRBV25-1
TGTGCCAGCAGTGTACTAGCGAGCTCTGGGGCCAACGTCCTGACTTTC
CASSVLASSGANVLTF
>TRBJ2-5|.|TRBV6-1
TGTGCCAGCACGGTAAACGAGCAAGAGACCCAGTACTTC
CASTVNEQETQYF
>TRBJ2-1|.|TRBV19
TGTGCCAGTAGTTGGGGGGAGAGCTACAATGAGCAGTTCTTC
CASSWGESYNEQFF
>TRBJ2-2|.|TRBV7-9
TGTGCCAGCAGCTCAGCTAACGGGGGGCTGGCGAACACCGGGGAGCTGTTTTTT
CASSSANGGLANTGELFF
>TRBJ2-2|TRBD2|TRBV27
TGTGCCAGCAGTTGGACTAGCGGGGGAACCACCGGGGAGCTGTTTTTT
CASSWTSGGTTGELFF
>TRBJ1-1|.|TRBV5-6
TGTGCCAGCAGCTTGGCCAGGATAGGCATATTGAACACTGAAGCTTTCTTT
CASSLARIGILNTEAFF
>TRBJ2-1|.|TRBV5-4
TGTGCCAGCAGCCCGAGGACAGTTGGGGGCAATGAGCAGTTCTTC
CASSPRTVGGNEQFF
>TRBJ1-1|TRBD1|TRBV7-8
TGTGCCAGCAGCTTAGTCAGGGGACAGGGGGCGGATAAGATGAACACTGAAGCTTTCTTT
CASSLVRGQGADKMNTEAFF
>TRBJ1-5|.|TRBV29-1
TGCAGCGTTGGAGACTATAGCAATCAGCCCCAGCATTTT
CSVGDYSNQPQHF
>TRBJ2-5|.|TRBV6-1
TGTGCCAGCAGTGAGGGCAGCTCGCAAGAGACCCAGTACTTC
CASSEGSSQETQYF
>TRBJ2-7|TRBD2|TRBV6-1
TGTGCCAGCCTCCGGCTAGCGGCCAAGGAAGAGCAGTACTTC
CASLRLAAKEEQYF
>TRBJ1-1|TRBD1|TRBV5-1
TGCGCCAGCAGCCAGGGACAGGGGGACATCTTGAACACTGAAGCTTTCTTT
CASSQGQGDILNTEAFF
>TRBJ1-2|.|TRBV19
TGTGCCAGTAGTGCGGGGCGAAACTATGGCTACACCTTC
CASSAGRNYGYTF
>TRBJ1-1|.|TRBV27
TGTGCCAGCAGTTCAGGGTTCACTGAAGCTTTCTTT
CASSSGFTEAFF
>TRBJ1-2|.|TRBV4-1
TGCGCCAGCAGCCTTGGATCAGCGGAAGGCTACACCTTC
CASSLGSAEGYTF
>TRBJ2-4|.|TRBV19
TGTGCCAGTAGTATAGGTATGCGAGAGAGCCCCAAAAACATTCAGTACTTC
CASSIGMRESPKNIQYF
>TRBJ1-5|TRBD1|TRBV5-4
TGTGCCAGCAGCTCACTACCGATCGGGACAGGGAGCAATCAGCCCCAGCATTTT
CASSSLPIGTGSNQPQHF
>TRBJ2-7|.|TRBV18
TGTGCCAGCTCAGTGATACAGGGCTCCTACGAGCAGTACTTC
CASSVIQGSYEQYF
>TRBJ1-2|.|TRBV7-2
TGTGCCAGCAGCTACAACTACAGGGCTGGAGGCTACACCTTC
CASSYNYRAGGYTF
>TRBJ1-1|.|TRBV30
TGTGCCTGGAAAATAGGACAGAGCATGAACACTGAAGCTTTCTTT
CAWKIGQSMNTEAFF
>TRBJ2-5|.|TRBV18
TGTGCCAGCTCACTCTTCCGACAGGGGCGGGAGAACCAGTACTTC
CASSLFRQGRENQYF